The 12 T cell receptor beta chains below all came from one sample that was sequenced in a study of identical twins. Via MiXCR, TCRdb re-called the 5' RACE reads, giving one row per CDR3 protein. The sample yields 550,000 to 800,000 distinct CDR3 sequences, under 8.5% seen once. These data also featured in a second study, about yellow fever vaccine responses in identical twins.

Specimen: PBMCs. Receptors were obtained from a young woman in good health.

The chain is built from TRBV10-3 and TRBJ2-5; D may correspond to TRBD1 or TRBD2 (6 bases each). The CDR3 is made up of 14 amino acids. Germline V CDR1 and CDR2: ENHRY, SYGVKD. V was trimmed by 1 base and J by 4 bases, leaving 10 bases between them. The CDR3 nucleotides are TGTGCCATCAGTGAGTTTGGGGGGCGAGAGACCCAGTACTTC. Amino acid sequence: CAISEFGGRETQYF.

This clonotype was picked up many times. The chain combines TRBV9 with TRBJ1-5; TRBD1 is a possible D gene (5 bases). This CDR3 contains 16 residues. The germline V and J ends were trimmed by 4 bases and 7 bases, with 21 bases remaining between them. Germline V gene lookup returns CDR1 SGDLS and CDR2 YYNGEE. DNA of the CDR3: TGTGCCAGCAGCCTAGGGGCGGGGGTCCCTCCGCAGCCCCAGCATTTT. This gives the protein CASSLGAGVPPQPQHF.

V usage is TRBV12-3 or TRBV12-4 and J usage is TRBJ2-3; TRBD2 matches 8 bases. This CDR3 comprises 14 residues. V lost 5 bases, J lost 4 bases, and 5 bases stayed unmatched. CDR3 coding DNA: TGTGCCAGCAGTAGCGGGAGACTGGCAGATACGCAGTATTTT. This translates into CASSSGRLADTQYF.

This clonotype was seen repeatedly, ten times or more. J is TRBJ2-3 and V is TRBV29-1; TRBD2 matches 9 bases. From germline, CDR1 is SQVTM and CDR2 ANQGSEA. This CDR3 comprises 13 residues. V dropped 4 bases and J dropped 3; count of bases not matched to a gene: 2. CDR3 in amino acids: CSVVAGVTDTQYF. DNA of the CDR3: TGCAGCGTTGTAGCGGGAGTTACAGATACGCAGTATTTT.

The chain links TRBV6-1 to TRBJ2-5; D unclear. CDR1 MNHNS and CDR2 SASEGT come from the germline V gene. The V end lost 6 bases, the J end lost 1 base, and 12 bases lay between the germline ends. The CDR3 length is 14 residues. CDR3 in amino acids: CASRRWTLQETQYF. CDR3 DNA: TGTGCCAGCAGACGATGGACCCTCCAAGAGACCCAGTACTTC.

The table lists this clonotype with many counts. V usage is TRBV7-8 and J usage is TRBJ2-7; 7 bases are a match to TRBD1. The germline V gene has CDR1 SGHVS and CDR2 FQNEAQ. The CDR3 length is 14 residues. V shed 4 bases, J shed 0 bases, and the junction held 3 bases outside the gene matches. In nucleotides, the CDR3 is TGTGCCAGCAGCTCAGGACAGGTCTCCTACGAGCAGTACGTC. Protein sequence: CASSSGQVSYEQYV.

This clonotype was detected many times. V gene TRBV5-1 combines with J gene TRBJ2-3; TRBD2 matches 10 bases. V trimming: 4 bases; J trimming: 2 bases; junction bases outside the gene matches: 7. Germline CDR1 and CDR2: SGHRS and YFSETQ. The CDR3 runs to 16 residues. The CDR3 spells CASSARTSGYTDTQYF. As DNA, the CDR3 is TGCGCCAGCAGCGCTCGGACTAGCGGATACACAGATACGCAGTATTTT.

This clonotype was observed at least ten times. The V and J genes are TRBV29-1 and TRBJ2-1; D gene uncertain. Deletions cut 4 bases from V and 3 bases from J, with 16 bases between. This CDR3 comprises 15 residues. The germline CDR1 and CDR2 sequences are SQVTM and ANQGSEA. The DNA for the CDR3 is TGCAGCGTTGTGAGTTCAGGATACGTCTACAATGAGCAGTTCTTC. Amino acid sequence: CSVVSSGYVYNEQFF.

This clonotype occurred a few times. The gene calls are TRBV12-3 or TRBV12-4 and TRBJ2-3, with D possibly being TRBD2 (5 bases). The CDR3 is 15 residues long. V lost 3 bases and J 2 bases, leaving 12 bases between the germline ends. This CDR3 is CASSLEAIFTDTQYF. For the CDR3, the DNA is TGTGCCAGCAGTTTGGAGGCAATCTTCACAGATACGCAGTATTTT.

This clonotype has a count of ten or more. The genes are TRBV7-2 and TRBJ2-3; D uncertain. There are 12 residues in the CDR3. V lost 4 bases and J lost 10, with 12 bases in between. The germline V gene encodes CDR1 SGHTA and CDR2 FQGNSA. The CDR3 DNA sequence: TGTGCCAGCAGCTGGGCGCACCGGGCGCAGTATTTT. It encodes CASSWAHRAQYF.

This clonotype was seen only a few times. The chain links TRBV5-1 to TRBJ2-2; D is unclear. V lost 1 base and J lost 8, with 18 bases in between. Per germline, CDR1 SGHRS and CDR2 YFSETQ. The length of the CDR3 is 16 residues. The CDR3 bases are TGCGCCAGCAGCTTGTTAGGCCCTCAAACTGCGGGGGAGCTGTTTTTT. Protein sequence: CASSLLGPQTAGELFF.

This clonotype was detected only a few times. This rearrangement joins TRBV3-1 to TRBJ2-1; TRBD2 matches 12 bases. The CDR3 is made up of 15 amino acids. J gave up 7 bases and V 4 bases, and 5 bases lay outside the gene matches. Germline V CDR1 and CDR2: LGHDT, YNNKEL (reference sequence). The CDR3 protein is CASSPSGTSGNEQFF. DNA of the CDR3: TGTGCCAGCAGCCCCTCTGGGACTAGCGGGAATGAGCAGTTCTTC.